The clone carrying this T cell receptor beta chain was seen only once. Its antigen is not known. The sample comes from a study of vaccination effects on CD4 cells after COVID-19. In germline, CDR1 is SNHLY, CDR2 FYNNEI. V lost 5 bases and J 6 bases, leaving 7 bases between the germline ends. CDR3 length equals 11 residues. Investigators separated out CD4+ T cells once approximately 11 days of culture had passed. Two doses of either BNT162b2 or mRNA-1273 were given to each participant. TCRdb's table, derived via immunoSEQ multiplex PCR, lists solely in-frame clones and lacks some. In the table there are 45,000 to 55,000 clones, approximately 70% of which are singletons.

This receptor was taken from a human donor who received a COVID-19 vaccine. V gene TRBV2 combines with J gene TRBJ1-2, with D unresolved. The source material was CD4+ T cells from PBMCs cultured without peptide, sampled after COVID-19 vaccination. The CDR3 is CASSKAHGYTF. CDR3 nucleotide sequence: TGTGCCAGCAGTAAGGCCCATGGCTACACCTTC.